This is a list of T cell receptor beta chains from one sample in a study of T cells in Graves' hyperthyroidism and ophthalmopathy. TCRdb reprocessed the multiplex PCR reads with MiXCR, giving one entry per CDR3 protein. The top ten hold around 11% of the sample, which has about 50,000 distinct CDR3 sequences, around half seen once. The specimen was blood. The receptors stem from a young woman with Graves' ophthalmopathy. Both conserved end residues are part of each CDR3. A D gene is named only where the DNA matches it firmly. The size of a clone is reported for some rows only, either as once, few or many, or as a class for expanded clones.

d_gene,abundance,v_gene,j_gene,CDR3aa,CDR3nt
TRBD1,medium-sized,TRBV29-1,TRBJ2-2,CSVGRGTGVTGELFF,TGCAGCGTTGGCCGGGGGACAGGGGTAACCGGGGAGCTGTTTTTT
-,many,TRBV12-3/TRBV12-4,TRBJ2-5,CASSSDGRTQYF,TGTGCCAGCAGTTCTGATGGGCGGACCCAGTACTTC
TRBD2,many,TRBV9,TRBJ2-5,CASSSPGTKKETQYF,TGTGCCAGCAGCTCTCCCGGGACTAAGAAAGAGACCCAGTACTTC
TRBD1,medium-sized,TRBV10-3,TRBJ1-6,CATNLGQGLESPLHF,TGTGCCACCAACCTCGGACAGGGTTTAGAGTCACCCCTCCACTTT
TRBD2,many,TRBV19,TRBJ2-7,CASSMGRGGYEQYF,TGTGCCAGTAGTATGGGGCGGGGGGGCTACGAGCAGTACTTC
TRBD1,-,TRBV7-2,TRBJ1-2,CASSLEGRGQSYGYTF,TGTGCCAGCAGCTTAGAAGGCAGGGGGCAATCCTATGGCTACACCTTC
-,many,TRBV5-1,TRBJ1-1,CASSLAGMNTEAFF,TGCGCCAGCAGCTTAGCGGGGATGAACACTGAAGCTTTCTTT
TRBD2,many,TRBV7-7,TRBJ2-2,CASSLGSSGSVTGELFF,TGTGCTAGCAGCTTAGGGTCTAGCGGGAGTGTCACCGGGGAGCTGTTTTTT
-,many,TRBV10-3,TRBJ2-4,CAISESILADDKNIQYF,TGTGCCATCAGTGAGTCGATACTAGCAGATGACAAAAACATTCAGTACTTC
-,-,TRBV5-4,TRBJ1-1,CASSSWKGTEAFF,TGTGCTAGCAGCTCATGGAAGGGGACTGAAGCTTTCTTT
-,-,TRBV7-6,TRBJ2-7,CASSLEGVGEQYF,TGTGCCAGCAGCTTAGAAGGGGTCGGCGAGCAGTACTTC
-,many,TRBV7-6,TRBJ2-3,CASSLAPGPADTQYF,TGTGCCAGCAGCTTAGCCCCAGGGCCCGCAGATACGCAGTATTTT
TRBD2,-,TRBV20-1,TRBJ2-1,CSASRTSGSNEQFF,TGCAGTGCTAGCCGGACTAGCGGGTCCAATGAGCAGTTCTTC
TRBD2,-,TRBV9,TRBJ2-5,CASSISGVQETQYF,TGTGCCAGCAGCATTAGCGGGGTTCAAGAGACCCAGTACTTC
TRBD2,-,TRBV2,TRBJ2-7,CASSEGGLAASYEQYF,TGTGCCAGCAGTGAAGGGGGACTAGCGGCCAGCTACGAGCAGTACTTC
-,-,TRBV19,TRBJ1-5,CASSISGEGFQPQRF,TGTGCCAGTAGTATATCAGGAGAGGGTTTTCAGCCCCAGCGTTTT
TRBD2,-,TRBV6-1,TRBJ2-1,CASSREGTRVTSGRGFEQFF,TGTGCCAGCAGCCGAGAGGGGACGAGGGTTACTAGCGGGAGGGGGTTTGAGCAGTTCTTC
-,once,TRBV7-6,TRBJ2-1,CASSPLGHQYNEQFF,TGTGCCAGCAGCCCTTTGGGACACCAATACAATGAGCAGTTCTTC
-,many,TRBV20-1,TRBJ2-7,CSAPFAASYEQYF,TGCAGTGCTCCCTTCGCCGCCAGCTACGAGCAGTACTTC
-,many,TRBV19,TRBJ1-2,CASASLDSYYGYTF,TGTGCCAGTGCCTCCCTGGACAGCTACTATGGCTACACCTTC
TRBD2,-,TRBV6-4,TRBJ2-5,CASSSPGLAGETQYF,TGTGCCAGCAGTTCCCCGGGACTAGCGGGAGAGACCCAGTACTTC
-,-,TRBV5-4,TRBJ2-2,CASSFSGSGELFF,TGTGCCAGCAGCTTCTCCGGGAGCGGGGAGCTGTTTTTT
TRBD2,-,TRBV19,TRBJ2-1,CASSIGGTRGTDTQFF,TGTGCCAGTAGTATAGGGGGGACTAGAGGCACAGATACGCAGTTCTTC
-,many,TRBV6-2/TRBV6-3,TRBJ2-1,CASSYSEAVNEQFF,TGTGCCAGCAGTTACTCGGAGGCCGTCAATGAGCAGTTCTTC
TRBD1,-,TRBV13,TRBJ2-6,CASTIEGAAGANVLTF,TGTGCCAGCACTATAGAGGGGGCCGCTGGGGCCAACGTCCTGACTTTC
TRBD2,many,TRBV9,TRBJ2-1,CASSVRAGEGNEQFF,TGTGCCAGCAGCGTCCGGGCTGGGGAGGGGAATGAGCAGTTCTTC
-,once,TRBV6-5,TRBJ1-1,CASSTPVLGRGACF,TGTGCCAGCAGTACCCCGGTGCTTGGCAGAGGAGCTTGCTTT
-,many,TRBV6-6,TRBJ2-7,CASSYGTSGVGEQYF,TGTGCCAGCAGTTACGGAACCTCGGGCGTGGGCGAGCAGTACTTC
-,-,TRBV19,TRBJ1-4,CASRSGRTTNEKLFF,TGTGCCAGTAGAAGCGGACGGACAACTAATGAAAAACTGTTTTTT
TRBD1,many,TRBV7-3,TRBJ2-3,CASSPGTVKDTQYF,TGTGCCAGCAGCCCGGGGACAGTAAAAGATACGCAGTATTTT
TRBD1,many,TRBV6-1,TRBJ1-5,CASSEVGGGVQPQHF,TGTGCCAGCAGTGAAGTTGGAGGGGGCGTTCAGCCCCAGCATTTT
TRBD1,many,TRBV10-2,TRBJ2-7,CASSLLPGQGSEQYF,TGCGCCAGCAGTCTCCTGCCGGGACAGGGATCCGAGCAGTACTTC
TRBD1,many,TRBV29-1,TRBJ2-3,CSVETGGLTDTQYF,TGCAGCGTTGAAACAGGGGGATTGACAGATACGCAGTATTTT
-,once,TRBV15,TRBJ2-7,CATSRDTGRSYEQYF,TGTGCCACCAGCAGAGACACAGGGAGGTCCTACGAGCAGTACTTC
TRBD1,-,TRBV5-6,TRBJ1-4,CASSLGTGEKLFF,TGTGCCAGCAGCTTGGGGACAGGGGAAAAACTGTTTTTT
-,-,TRBV30,TRBJ1-1,CAWSAPYGTFLNTEAFF,TGTGCCTGGAGTGCACCCTACGGGACATTTTTAAACACTGAAGCTTTCTTT
-,-,TRBV7-9,TRBJ2-1,CASSPQGTYNEQFF,TGTGCCAGCAGCCCCCAGGGCACCTACAATGAGCAGTTCTTC
TRBD2,-,TRBV9,TRBJ2-7,CASSVGASGSGYEQYF,TGTGCCAGCAGCGTAGGGGCTAGCGGGAGTGGTTACGAGCAGTACTTC
-,-,TRBV2,TRBJ1-1,CASSDRDAEALF,TGTGCCAGCAGTGACCGGGACGCTGAAGCTCTCTTT
TRBD2,-,TRBV14,TRBJ2-3,CASSQEGLAGYNEQYF,TGTGCCAGCAGCCAAGAGGGACTAGCGGGATACAATGAGCAGTATTTT
-,-,TRBV7-2,TRBJ2-5,CASSIRQSGETQYF,TGTGCCAGTAGTATACGACAGTCCGGCGAGACCCAGTACTTC
TRBD2,many,TRBV6-5,TRBJ2-7,CASSQWVAGEREQYF,TGTGCCAGCAGTCAGTGGGTGGCGGGAGAACGCGAGCAGTACTTC
TRBD1,few,TRBV7-3,TRBJ2-6,CASSQTGGPGANVLTF,TGTGCCAGCAGTCAAACAGGGGGGCCTGGGGCCAACGTCCTGACTTTC
TRBD2,many,TRBV5-6,TRBJ2-2,CASSLVGGSTGELFF,TGTGCCAGCAGCTTGGTTGGCGGGAGTACCGGGGAGCTGTTTTTT
-,-,TRBV11-2,TRBJ1-1,CASSLGSAAEAFF,TGTGCCAGCAGTCTAGGGTCGGCTGCCGAAGCTTTCTTT
TRBD2,many,TRBV20-1,TRBJ2-1,CSASTTSGSIGEQFF,TGCAGTGCTAGCACCACTAGCGGGAGTATAGGTGAGCAGTTCTTC
-,-,TRBV19,TRBJ2-2,CVSRAQRTANTGELFF,TGTGTCAGTAGGGCACAACGGACAGCAAACACCGGGGAGCTGTTTTTT
TRBD1,-,TRBV5-6,TRBJ1-5,CASSSRDRNTGLQPQHF,TGTGCCAGCAGCAGCCGGGACAGGAACACCGGGCTGCAGCCCCAGCATTTT
-,many,TRBV27,TRBJ1-6,CASSLLNGVESPLHF,TGTGCCAGCAGTTTACTAAATGGGGTAGAATCACCCCTCCACTTT
TRBD2,-,TRBV6-5,TRBJ2-1,CASTLDGGKAGEQFF,TGTGCCAGCACCTTAGACGGGGGGAAAGCCGGGGAGCAGTTCTTC
TRBD1,many,TRBV3-1,TRBJ1-2,CASRQAGGYDYGYTF,TGTGCCAGCAGGCAAGCAGGGGGTTATGACTATGGCTACACCTTC
TRBD2,-,TRBV10-3,TRBJ2-1,CAIRGLAGDNEQFF,TGTGCCATCAGGGGACTAGCGGGGGACAATGAGCAGTTCTTC
TRBD2,few,TRBV24-1,TRBJ2-5,CTTSENSGTETQYF,TGTACTACCAGTGAAAACAGCGGGACTGAGACCCAGTACTTC